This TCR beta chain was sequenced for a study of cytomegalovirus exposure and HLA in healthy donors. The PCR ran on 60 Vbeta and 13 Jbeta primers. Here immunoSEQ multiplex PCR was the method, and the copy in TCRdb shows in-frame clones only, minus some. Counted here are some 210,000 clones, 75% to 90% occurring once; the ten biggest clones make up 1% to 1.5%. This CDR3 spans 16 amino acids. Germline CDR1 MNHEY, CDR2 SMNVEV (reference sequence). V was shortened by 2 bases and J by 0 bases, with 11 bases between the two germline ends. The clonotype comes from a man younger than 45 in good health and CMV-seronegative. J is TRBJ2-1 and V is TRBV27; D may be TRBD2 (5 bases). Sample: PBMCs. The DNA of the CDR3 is TGTGCCAGCAGTTTAGATGAGGGCAGCTCCTACAATGAGCAGTTCTTC. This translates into CASSLDEGSSYNEQFF.